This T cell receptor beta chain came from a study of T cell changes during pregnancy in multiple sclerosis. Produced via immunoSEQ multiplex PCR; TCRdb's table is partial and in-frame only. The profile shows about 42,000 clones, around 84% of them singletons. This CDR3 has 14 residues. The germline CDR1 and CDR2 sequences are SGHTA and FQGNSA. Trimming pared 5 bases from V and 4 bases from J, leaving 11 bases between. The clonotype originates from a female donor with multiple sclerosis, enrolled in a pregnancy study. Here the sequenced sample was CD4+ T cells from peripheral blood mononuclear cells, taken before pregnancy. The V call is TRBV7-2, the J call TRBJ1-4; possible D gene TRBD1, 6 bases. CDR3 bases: TGTGCCAGCAGCCAAAGGGGGTTTAATGAAAAACTGTTTTTT. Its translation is CASSQRGFNEKLFF.